These 25 T cell receptor beta chains were sequenced from one sample in a study of T cells in Graves' hyperthyroidism and ophthalmopathy. Researchers amplified the TCR beta CDR3 regions from RNA transcripts. TCR CDR3 underwent first-round RT-PCR with the HTBI primer set. TCRdb called the multiplex PCR reads again in MiXCR, with one record for every CDR3 protein. The table shows 370,000 or so distinct CDR3 sequences, with around 14% occurring only once. Sequencing was carried out using blood. The source is a woman between 18 and 29 years old with Graves' hyperthyroidism that later progressed to Graves' ophthalmopathy.

This clonotype has ten or more counts. The V call is TRBV6-2 or TRBV6-3, the J call TRBJ1-1; D call uncertain. The ends were cut back, 3 bases at V and 10 bases at J, with 18 bases in the middle. CDR3 length equals 14 residues. Looked up from germline, CDR1 is MNHEY and CDR2 is SVGEGT. CDR3 region: CASSYSGNVGSAFF. The CDR3 DNA reads as TGTGCCAGCAGTTATTCCGGGAATGTGGGTTCAGCTTTCTTT.

The sample holds many counts of this clonotype. The chain has TRBV30 and TRBJ1-5; the D gene is possibly TRBD1 (6 bases). There are 14 residues in the CDR3. The ends were cut back, 0 bases at V and 5 bases at J, with 11 bases in the middle. Germline V lookup: CDR1 GTSNPN, CDR2 SVGIG (reference sequence). The CDR3 region is CAWSVTGSHQPQHF. Here the CDR3 DNA reads TGTGCCTGGAGTGTAACAGGGAGTCATCAGCCCCAGCATTTT.

CDR3 nucleotide sequence: TGTGCCAGCAGCGCCGTGATCGGGACTAGCGGGATAAGCACAGATACGCAGTATTTT. Translating gives CASSAVIGTSGISTDTQYF. The V call is TRBV13, the J call TRBJ2-3; 13 bases agree with TRBD2. The CDR3 extends over 19 amino acids. Per germline, CDR1 PRHDT and CDR2 FYEKMQ (reference sequence). The V segment lost 5 bases and the J segment 0 bases; nucleotides outside the gene matches: 11.

In regard to this clonotype: A much larger clonotype is one base distant, so this may be a read error. The V and J genes are TRBV20-1 and TRBJ1-1, with no clear D. The CDR3 consists of 11 residues. Germline CDR1 reads DFQATT; CDR2 reads SNEGSKA (reference sequence). CDR3 nucleotides: TGCAGGGCTAGAGATTACACTGAAGCTTTCTTT. Protein sequence: CRARDYTEAFF.

This clonotype was counted many times. The chain employs TRBV2 and TRBJ1-1, with 7 nucleotides matching TRBD1. J was trimmed by 1 base and V by 2 bases; bases with no gene match: 1. The CDR3 spans 14 residues. CDR1 SNHLY and CDR2 FYNNEI come from the germline V gene. The CDR3 DNA follows: TGTGCCAGCAGTGAACAGGGGGAGAACACTGAAGCTTTCTTT. Protein sequence: CASSEQGENTEAFF.

The chain links TRBV20-1 to TRBJ2-1, with D possibly matching TRBD2 (6 bases). Between the trimmed V and J ends, which lost 0 bases and 5 bases, there was a span of 14 bases. The CDR3 is made up of 15 amino acids. Germline loops: CDR1 DFQATT, CDR2 SNEGSKA (reference sequence). In nucleotides, the CDR3 is TGCAGTGCTAGAGATCCGGGGGACCTACACAATGAGCAGTTCTTC. Translating gives CSARDPGDLHNEQFF.

This sequence joins TRBV5-6 and TRBJ2-2, with D perhaps given as TRBD1 or TRBD2 (6 bases each). Germline V CDR1 and CDR2: SGHDT, YYEEEE. V dropped 2 bases and J dropped 8 bases, with 22 bases sitting between them. There are 17 residues in the CDR3. CDR3 region: CASSFFSRGQTPGELFF. The CDR3 DNA sequence: TGTGCCAGCAGCTTTTTTAGCCGGGGGCAAACTCCTGGGGAGCTGTTTTTT.

This rearrangement joins TRBV9 to TRBJ2-2; 11 bases map to TRBD2. Germline CDR1 SGDLS, CDR2 YYNGEE. With V trimmed by 3 bases and J by 4 bases, 11 bases remained unmatched. The CDR3 has 18 amino acids. CDR3 residues: CASSEMGQGLAGTGELFF. CDR3 sequence (DNA): TGTGCCAGCAGCGAGATGGGCCAAGGACTAGCGGGCACCGGGGAGCTGTTTTTT.

This clonotype has a count of ten or more. The V call is TRBV20-1, the J call TRBJ2-7; D is possibly TRBD1 (6 bases). This CDR3 spans 11 amino acids. CDR1 DFQATT and CDR2 SNEGSKA come from the germline V gene (reference sequence). V was clipped by 0 bases and J by 7 bases, with 7 bases between them. The DNA for the CDR3 is TGCAGTGCTAGAGAGAGGGGGGAGCAGTACTTC. It encodes CSARERGEQYF.

In this sample, this clonotype turned up many times. The chain links TRBV7-2 to TRBJ2-2; 7 bases match TRBD2. This CDR3 contains 16 residues. Germline CDR1 SGHTA, CDR2 FQGNSA. The ends lost 0 bases at V and 4 bases at J; junction bases unmatched: 5. CDR3 DNA: TGTGCCAGCAGCTTAGCGCGAAGCGGGGTCACCGGGGAGCTGTTTTTT. It codes for CASSLARSGVTGELFF.

Turning to this clonotype: This sequence may be a read error, since a much larger clone differs from it by one base. The chain carries TRBV20-1 and TRBJ2-7; TRBD2 aligns across 12 bases. The length of the CDR3 is 16 residues. Unmatched junction bases numbered 10, after V lost 0 bases and J lost 7 bases. Germline lookup yields CDR1 DFQATT and CDR2 SNEGSKA (reference sequence). The CDR3, as DNA: TGCAGTGCTAGAGATCCAGGACTAGCGGGATTCAATGAGCAGTACTTC. Protein: CSARDPGLAGFNEQYF.

This clonotype occurred a few times. V usage is TRBV4-1 and J usage is TRBJ2-7, with TRBD1 identical over 9 bases. There are 15 residues in the CDR3. V shed 2 bases, J shed 11 bases, and the junction held 13 bases outside the gene matches. The germline gives CDR1 MGHRA, CDR2 YSYEKL. For the CDR3, the DNA is TGCGCCAGCAGCCAAACAGGGGGCAGCGCTACGATCAAGTACTTC. Its translation: CASSQTGGSATIKYF.

On this clonotype: A much larger clone is a single base away; this may be a read error. The CDR3 end shows no conserved phenylalanine or tryptophan, and so a read error is likely. The chain has TRBV12-3 or TRBV12-4 and TRBJ2-7, with D uncertain. The CDR3 is 11 residues long. Trimming removed 3 bases at V and 5 bases at J, with 5 bases between. The CDR3 DNA reads TGTGCCAGCAGTTTGGTCGACGAGCAGTACCTC. Its translation: CASSLVDEQYL.

This clonotype was counted many times. The V call is TRBV3-1, the J call TRBJ2-3; a possible D gene is TRBD2 (5 bases). With 4 bases removed from V and 2 bases from J, the gap between germline ends came to 13 bases. CDR3 length: 15 amino acids. Germline V gives CDR1 LGHDT, CDR2 YNNKEL (reference sequence). The CDR3 DNA reads as TGTGCCAGCAGCCCCTTAGCGAGAATCACAGATACGCAGTATTTT. Its translation: CASSPLARITDTQYF.

The chain carries TRBV27 and TRBJ2-3; the D gene is possibly TRBD1 (5 bases). This CDR3 is built from 16 residues. Germline V gene sequence: CDR1 MNHEY, CDR2 SMNVEV (reference sequence). V was pared by 1 base and J by 0 bases, with 11 bases between. CDR3 loop: CASSLFTGTSTDTQYF. The CDR3 DNA is TGTGCCAGCAGTTTATTCACAGGCACTAGCACAGATACGCAGTATTTT.

This clonotype appeared many times. This chain connects TRBV5-1 to TRBJ2-3; weak D call: TRBD2 (6 bases). The CDR3 has 17 amino acids. CDR1 is SGHRS and CDR2 is YFSETQ in the germline V gene. The V and J ends lost 0 bases and 2 bases respectively, with 16 bases between them. CDR3 in DNA: TGCGCCAGCAGCTTGGATATCGGCGGGACCCACACAGATACGCAGTATTTT. It yields the protein CASSLDIGGTHTDTQYF.

This clonotype came up many times. The chain uses TRBV28 and TRBJ2-3; D unclear. The germline V gene has CDR1 MDHEN and CDR2 SYDVKM. The V gene lost 6 bases and the J gene lost 3 bases, with 10 bases spanning the gap. This CDR3 has 13 amino acids. CDR3 DNA: TGTGCCAGCAGCCAAGGACGAACAGATACGCAGTATTTT. Residues: CASSQGRTDTQYF.

This clonotype was found many times. A junction end diverges from the germline sequence, so it may reflect a read error. This chain joins TRBV2 and TRBJ2-3; no firm D call. CDR1 and CDR2 (germline): SNHLY, FYNNEI. The CDR3 is made up of 11 amino acids. The CDR3 bases are TGTGCCAGCAGCGAAGATTTTGCGCAGTATTTT. Residues: CASSEDFAQYF.

This clonotype was detected a few times. The rearrangement joins TRBV25-1 to TRBJ1-6; 8 positions match TRBD1. CDR1 is MGHDK and CDR2 is SYGVNS in the germline V gene. V shed 1 base, J shed 7 bases, and the junction held 3 bases outside the gene matches. This CDR3 region has 15 residues. The CDR3 nucleotides are TGTGCCAGCAGTGAATGGGACAGGAGAAATTCACCCCTCCACTTT. Amino acid sequence: CASSEWDRRNSPLHF.

The chain combines TRBV5-1 with TRBJ1-2, with a possible D match to TRBD1 (5 bases). The germline V and J ends were trimmed by 2 bases and 12 bases, with 17 bases remaining between them. Germline loops: CDR1 SGHRS, CDR2 YFSETQ. CDR3 size: 13 residues. CDR3 in DNA: TGCGCCAGCAGCTTAAGCGGGACGGGAATCAACACCTTC. It translates to CASSLSGTGINTF.

This clonotype has ten or more counts. The chain couples TRBV28 to TRBJ2-7; D is uncertain. From germline, CDR1 is MDHEN and CDR2 SYDVKM. This CDR3 contains 14 residues. Trimming cost V 2 bases and J 1 base, with 9 bases left between them. In DNA, the CDR3 is TGTGCCAGCAGTTTAGGCCTGGCGTCCTACGAGCAGTACTTC. This codes for CASSLGLASYEQYF.

As concerns this clonotype: Possible read error: a much larger clone is one base away. The chain employs TRBV11-2 and TRBJ2-2, with D tentatively TRBD2 (5 bases). The germline V gene encodes CDR1 SGHAT and CDR2 FQNNGV. There are 15 residues in the CDR3. The DNA of the CDR3 is TGTGCCAGCAGCTTAGATCTGGGTTGGACCGGGGAGCCGTTTTTT. Protein: CASSLDLGWTGEPFF.

This clonotype was seen repeatedly, ten times or more. The V call is TRBV11-2, the J call TRBJ2-7; D is undetermined. The CDR3 length is 13 residues. Trimming took off 2 bases at V and 5 bases at J, with 10 bases between the two ends. Germline-derived CDR1 and CDR2 are SGHAT and FQNNGV. The CDR3 sequence is CASSLYQVDEQYF. The DNA for the CDR3 is TGTGCCAGCAGCTTATACCAGGTTGACGAGCAGTACTTC.

The chain couples TRBV6-1 to TRBJ2-5; D possibly corresponds to TRBD1 (6 bases). This CDR3 is 15 amino acids long. Looked up from germline, CDR1 is MNHNS and CDR2 is SASEGT. The ends were cut back, 4 bases at V and 0 bases at J, with 12 bases in the middle. CDR3 region: CASSVGTTNQETQYF. CDR3 coding DNA: TGTGCCAGCAGTGTTGGGACAACCAACCAAGAGACCCAGTACTTC.

This clonotype came up many times. The CDR3 DNA reads as TGTGCCAGCATTGGGAGAGGCTACACCTTC. It is translated as CASIGRGYTF. The chain is built from TRBV2 and TRBJ1-2; D remains unclear. The CDR3 contains 10 residues. Germline CDR1 reads SNHLY; CDR2 reads FYNNEI. Trimming left V 7 bases short and J 8 bases short, with 8 bases between.